The clone carrying this T cell receptor (beta chain) was seen repeatedly, ten times or more. Its cognate antigen is unknown. Pregnant or lactating patients were excluded, as were those with uncontrolled infection or other autoimmune disease. These data come from a study of T cells in Graves' hyperthyroidism and ophthalmopathy. About the research overall: Upon initial diagnosis and before any treatment, peripheral blood was collected.

Study results and limitations: A 13 V-J model separated ophthalmopathy from stable hyperthyroidism.

Trimming removed 2 bases at V and 4 bases at J, with 8 bases between. The CDR3 is 13 residues long. Amplification of TCR beta CDR3 regions was performed using RNA transcripts as template. The primer set for the first-round RT-PCR of the TCR CDR3 was HTBI. TCRdb fed the multiplex PCR reads into MiXCR, producing one record per CDR3 protein. The profile shows around 530,000 distinct CDR3 sequences, roughly 15% of them singletons. The sequence derives from a woman aged 18-29 years with Graves' ophthalmopathy. This sequence joins TRBV12-3 or TRBV12-4 and TRBJ1-2; D unclear. Sequencing used blood. CDR3 protein: CASSLRRAYGYTF. CDR3 nucleotides: TGTGCCAGCAGTTTACGTAGGGCCTATGGCTACACCTTC.